This note documents a single TCR beta chain sequence. Its antigen is currently not known. No per-base quality is available; no much larger clone lies one base away. CDR1 and CDR2 were assigned from the germline V gene as MDHEN and SYDVKM. V loses 5 bases, J loses 4 bases, and the germline ends lie 12 bases apart. The CDR3 covers 14 residues, taking in both the cysteine and the phenylalanine. Only the CDR3 portion is preserved as DNA: 42 bases, with reading frame beginning at the first base. This specimen comes from a study of blood T cell repertoires in COVID-19 (dated by TCRdb to about 2020). A note on the overall study: Samples covering the acute and convalescent phases of COVID-19 were provided by collaborators in the United States, Italy and Spain. The prospective study material was composed of cDNA or gDNA derived from T cells, B-cell-depleted T cells, or PBMCs. Subjects who had been exposed to COVID-19, were actively infected with it, or had recovered from it provided the deeply sampled blood TCRbeta repertoires that made up the dataset. A freely available public database, intended as a resource for researchers studying the immune response to SARS-CoV-2, is where the repertoires were released. Samples came from the ongoing ImmuneRACE study (first 160 participants) plus 1,254 subjects from 6 global collaborators. Sample metadata almost always included a de-identified subject ID, COVID-19 status, age in years and sex. HLA class I and class II types, where available, came from metadata supplied by the sample provider rather than from assay-based typing.

Whole blood was collected in K2EDTA tubes by collaborating institutions according to the institutions' own protocols. For TCRbeta analysis, collaborators shipped samples as frozen whole blood, isolated PBMCs, or DNA extracted from either of those sample types. Summary of the overall study and its limitations: The quantity of clinical and demographic metadata differed by source and by participant and was supplied without curation.

TCRbeta CDR3 regions were amplified from genomic DNA using the immunoSEQ Assay, a bias-controlled multiplex PCR. As for the original processing: Nucleated cell counts per sample were estimated from amplification of reference gene primers within the assay. Sequence reads were collapsed and filtered to measure the absolute abundance of every unique TCRbeta CDR3 rearrangement. For each sample, productive Simpson clonality was calculated as the square root of Simpson's diversity index across productive rearrangements. In TCRdb, the immuneACCESS table is reduced to in-frame sequences with V and J assigned. These tables do not hold every clone; where another copy was compared, an unresolved V gene accounts for under half, and the others remain unexplained. V, J and clone size are taken as reported in that table, and D and trimming were inferred from the DNA itself. Here the sample has about 160,000 clones; over 90% occur a single time. Approximately 0.5% of the sample is held by the ten biggest clonotypes.

The receptor comes from a man aged 50 to 59 with acute or convalescent COVID-19. Input material: peripheral blood. The rearranged chain carries TRBV28 and TRBJ2-1; a weak D assignment points to TRBD1 (6 bases agree). For the CDR3, the sequence is CASSTYRDYNEQFF. DNA sequence: TGTGCCAGCAGTACATACAGGGATTACAATGAGCAGTTCTTC.